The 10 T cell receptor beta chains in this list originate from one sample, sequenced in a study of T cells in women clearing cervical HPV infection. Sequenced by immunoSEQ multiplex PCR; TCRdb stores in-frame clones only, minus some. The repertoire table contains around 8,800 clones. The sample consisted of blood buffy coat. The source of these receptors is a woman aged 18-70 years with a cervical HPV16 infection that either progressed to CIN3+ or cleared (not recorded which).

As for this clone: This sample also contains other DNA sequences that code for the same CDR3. CDR3 bases read: TGTGCCAGCTCACCACCGGGGGGGAGAGGCACTGAA. This encodes CASSPPGGRGTE. The complete CDR3 protein is CASSPPGGRGTEAFF. This chain links TRBV18 with TRBJ1-1, with a weak D call TRBD1 (5 bases). The sequenced fragment ends 3 residues before the CDR3 boundary, so the rest is inferred from the germline J gene. Between the trimmed V and J ends, which lost 0 bases and 4 bases, there was a span of 12 bases. The CDR3 is 15 residues long. Germline CDR1 KGHSH, CDR2 LQKENI.

The CDR3 is CASSLGGSGQETQYF. The CDR3 DNA, read in part, is TGCGCCAGCAGCTTGGGAGGGTCAGGACAAGAGACC. The V and J genes are TRBV5-1 and TRBJ2-5, with TRBD2 as a possible D gene (5 bases). The CDR3 end is not reached by the read, which stops 3 residues before it; the germline J gene fills it in. Trimming took 0 bases from V and 2 from J, leaving 11 bases between them. CDR3 length: 15 residues. The germline gives CDR1 SGHRS, CDR2 YFSETQ.

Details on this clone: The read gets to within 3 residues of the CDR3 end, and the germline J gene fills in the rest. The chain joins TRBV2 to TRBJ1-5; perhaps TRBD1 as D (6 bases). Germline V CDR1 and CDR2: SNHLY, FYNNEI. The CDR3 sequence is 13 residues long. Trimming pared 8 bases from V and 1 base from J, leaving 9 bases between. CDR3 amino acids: CASEGESNQPQHF. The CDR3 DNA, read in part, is TGTGCCAGCGAGGGGGAGAGCAATCAGCCC.

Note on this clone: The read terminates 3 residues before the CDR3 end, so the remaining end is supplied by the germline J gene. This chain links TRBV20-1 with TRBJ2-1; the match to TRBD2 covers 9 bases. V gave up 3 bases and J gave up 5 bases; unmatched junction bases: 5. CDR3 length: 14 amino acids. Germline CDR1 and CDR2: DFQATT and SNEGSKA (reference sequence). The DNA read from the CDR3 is TGCAGTGCTAGGGGGACTAGCATCCACAATGAG. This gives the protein CSARGTSIHNE. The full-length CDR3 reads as CSARGTSIHNEQFF.

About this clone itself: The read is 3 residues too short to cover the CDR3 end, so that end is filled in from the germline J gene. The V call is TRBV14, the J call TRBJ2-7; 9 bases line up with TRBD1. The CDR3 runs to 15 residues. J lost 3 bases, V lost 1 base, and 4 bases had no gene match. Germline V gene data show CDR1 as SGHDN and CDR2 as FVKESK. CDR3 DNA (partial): TGTGCCAGCAGCCAAGGTTGGACAGGGGTCTACGAG. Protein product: CASSQGWTGVYE. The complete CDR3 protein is CASSQGWTGVYEQYF.

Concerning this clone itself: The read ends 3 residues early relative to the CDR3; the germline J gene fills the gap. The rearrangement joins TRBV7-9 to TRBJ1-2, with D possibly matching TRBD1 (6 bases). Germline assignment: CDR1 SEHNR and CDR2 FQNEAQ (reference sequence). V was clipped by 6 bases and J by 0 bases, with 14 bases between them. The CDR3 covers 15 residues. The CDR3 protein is CASSYRQASNYGYTF. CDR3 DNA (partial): TGTGCCAGCAGTTATAGACAGGCATCTAACTATGGC.

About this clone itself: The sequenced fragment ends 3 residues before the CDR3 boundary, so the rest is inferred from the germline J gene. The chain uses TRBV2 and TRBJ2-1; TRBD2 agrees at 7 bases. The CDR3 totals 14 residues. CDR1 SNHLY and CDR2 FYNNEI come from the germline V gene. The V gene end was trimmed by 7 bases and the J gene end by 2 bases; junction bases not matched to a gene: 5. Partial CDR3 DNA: TGTGCCAGCATTGGGGCGGGGGCCTACAATGAG. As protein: CASIGAGAYNE. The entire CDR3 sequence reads CASIGAGAYNEQFF.

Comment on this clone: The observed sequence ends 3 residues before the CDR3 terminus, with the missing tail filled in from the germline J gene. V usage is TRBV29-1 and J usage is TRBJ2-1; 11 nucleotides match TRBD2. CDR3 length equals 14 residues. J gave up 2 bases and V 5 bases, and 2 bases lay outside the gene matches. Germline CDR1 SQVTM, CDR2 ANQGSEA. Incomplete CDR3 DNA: TGCAGCGTTCGGACTAGCGGGCCCTACAATGAG. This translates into CSVRTSGPYNE. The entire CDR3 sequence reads CSVRTSGPYNEQFF.

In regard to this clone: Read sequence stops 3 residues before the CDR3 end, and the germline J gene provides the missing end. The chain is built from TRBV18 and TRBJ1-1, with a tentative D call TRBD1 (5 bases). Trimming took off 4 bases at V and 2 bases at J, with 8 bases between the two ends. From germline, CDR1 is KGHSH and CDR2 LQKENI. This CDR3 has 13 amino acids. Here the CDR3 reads CASSQDRNTEAFF. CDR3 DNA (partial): TGTGCCAGCTCACAAGACAGAAACACTGAA.

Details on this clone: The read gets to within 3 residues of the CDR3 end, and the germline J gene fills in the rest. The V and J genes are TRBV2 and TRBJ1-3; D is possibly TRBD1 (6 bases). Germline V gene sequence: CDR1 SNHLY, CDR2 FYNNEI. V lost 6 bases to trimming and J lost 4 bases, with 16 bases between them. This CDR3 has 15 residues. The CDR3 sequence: CASRVTGSWGNTIYF. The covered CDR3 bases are TGTGCCAGCAGGGTCACAGGGTCGTGGGGAAACACC.